The entry below describes one T cell receptor (beta chain). The junction does not match germline at one end; this may be a read error. The CDR3 is made up of 14 amino acids. The V gene's germline CDR1 is MNHEY and CDR2 SVGAGI. TCRdb passed the RT-PCR reads through MiXCR, listing each CDR3 protein once. The table includes 650,000 to 800,000 distinct CDR3 sequences, about 14% detected once. The specimen sequenced was memory CD4+ T cells from blood. The origin of this receptor is a female donor in good health, serving as a healthy control. This chain uses TRBV6-5 with TRBJ1-2, with 8 bases fitting TRBD1. The CDR3 nucleotides are TGTGCCAGCAGTAGGGGACAGGATAACTATGGCTGCACCTTC. As protein: CASSRGQDNYGCTF.